A single sample gave rise to the 29 T cell receptor beta chains below, sequenced in a study of coeliac disease. Sequenced by immunoSEQ multiplex PCR; TCRdb stores in-frame clones only, minus some. The profile shows around 3,000 clones, 48% of them singletons. Sequencing was done on a sample of intraepithelial lymphocytes from the gut. The receptors originated from a woman aged 70-85 years with celiac disease.

This clone was seen more than once but under ten times. The chain has TRBV7-9 and TRBJ1-1, with 8 nucleotides matching TRBD1. Germline V gene data show CDR1 as SEHNR and CDR2 as FQNEAQ (reference sequence). The CDR3 sequence is 14 residues long. V lost 5 bases to trimming and J lost 8 bases; unmatched junction nucleotides: 10. CDR3 sequence reads: CASSPRTGKEEAFF. The DNA of the CDR3 is TGTGCCAGCAGCCCGCGGACAGGGAAGGAGGAAGCTTTCTTT. Full variable domain (remainder filled in from reference TRBV7-9 and TRBJ1-1): DTGVSQNPRHKITKRGQNVTFRCDPISEHNRLYWYRQTLGQGPEFLTYFQNEAQLEKSRLLSDRFSAERPKGSFSTLEIQRTEQGDSAMYLCASSPRTGKEEAFFGQGTRLTVV.

In this sample, this clone turned up a few times. The chain joins TRBV27 to TRBJ2-2; D perhaps matches TRBD2 (5 bases). V was pared by 5 bases and J by 9 bases, with 10 bases between. This CDR3 is built from 12 residues. The germline CDR1 and CDR2 sequences are MNHEY and SMNVEV (reference sequence). The CDR3 sequence is CASSPGLWELFF. The CDR3 region has the DNA TGTGCCAGCAGTCCCGGACTTTGGGAGCTGTTTTTT.

The chain recombines TRBV19 with TRBJ2-1; 7 bases align to TRBD2. The CDR3 contains 14 residues. Germline CDR1 is LNHDA and CDR2 is SQIVND (reference sequence). The junction had 3 bases not matched to a gene; V was cut back by 0 bases and J by 7 bases. The CDR3 region is CASSIERGWNEQFF. The CDR3 DNA reads as TGTGCCAGTAGTATAGAGCGGGGGTGGAATGAGCAGTTCTTC. The full variable domain, its missing parts supplied by reference TRBV19 and TRBJ2-1, is DGGITQSPKYLFRKEGQNVTLSCEQNLNHDAMYWYRQDPGQGLRLIYYSQIVNDFQKGDIAEGYSVSREKKESFPLTVTSAQKNPTAFYLCASSIERGWNEQFFGPGTRLTVL.

This clone is labeled as medium-sized. The identical CDR3 is also encoded by other nucleotide sequences in the sample. The genes are TRBV7-8 and TRBJ1-2; TRBD1 agrees at 7 bases. CDR1 and CDR2 from the germline V gene are SGHVS and FQNEAQ. The J segment lost 5 bases and the V segment lost 5 bases, leaving 5 bases of the junction unmatched. This CDR3 has 13 amino acids. The chain's CDR3 is CASSPGTVYGYTF. CDR3 DNA sequence: TGTGCCAGCAGCCCCGGGACAGTTTATGGCTACACCTTC.

The rearrangement links TRBV6-5 to TRBJ2-7; D is possibly TRBD1 (6 bases). The germline gives CDR1 MNHEY, CDR2 SVGAGI. This CDR3 spans 14 amino acids. V was clipped by 7 bases and J by 4 bases, with 17 bases between them. The CDR3 reads CASTPVGGSYEQYF. The CDR3 coding sequence is TGTGCCAGCACTCCGGTAGGGGGTTCATACGAGCAGTACTTC.

V gene TRBV7-9 combines with J gene TRBJ2-3; a possible D gene is TRBD1 (6 bases). Deletions cut 0 bases from V and 3 bases from J, with 10 bases between. Germline V gene sequence: CDR1 SEHNR, CDR2 FQNEAQ (reference sequence). CDR3 length: 15 amino acids. The CDR3, as DNA: TGTGCCAGCAGCTTAGCACAGGGAACGACAGATACGCAGTATTTT. It specifies CASSLAQGTTDTQYF.

This clone was counted only a few times. The chain links TRBV10-3 to TRBJ2-7; 10 bases agree with TRBD1. V gave up 2 bases and J gave up 3 bases; unmatched junction bases: 4. The germline V gene has CDR1 ENHRY and CDR2 SYGVKD. There are 15 residues in the CDR3. The CDR3 DNA reads TGTGCCATCAGTGAGCCGGGACAGGGGAACTACGAGCAGTACTTC. Protein product: CAISEPGQGNYEQYF.

This clone appeared a few times. The chain links TRBV7-8 to TRBJ1-6; 9 nucleotides match TRBD1. The germline gives CDR1 SGHVS, CDR2 FQNEAQ. V trimming: 2 bases; J trimming: 7 bases; junction bases outside the gene matches: 3. The CDR3 contains 15 residues. CDR3 residues: CASSLLGTGNSPLHF. Here the CDR3 DNA reads TGTGCCAGCAGCTTACTCGGGACAGGGAATTCACCCCTCCACTTT.

The chain links TRBV19 to TRBJ2-6; unclear D gene. The CDR3 covers 17 residues. In germline, CDR1 is LNHDA, CDR2 SQIVND (reference sequence). Trimming stripped 1 base from V and 0 bases from J, with 10 bases between. The CDR3 region is CASSIALSLSGANVLTF. In nucleotides, the CDR3 is TGTGCCAGTAGTATAGCCCTCTCACTCTCTGGGGCCAACGTCCTGACTTTC.

This chain links TRBV5-5 with TRBJ2-7; perhaps TRBD2 as D (6 bases). V was trimmed by 6 bases and J by 7 bases, leaving 20 bases between them. The CDR3 extends over 14 amino acids. From germline, CDR1 is SGHKS and CDR2 YYEKEE (reference sequence). The CDR3 here is CASKRTLLGGEQYF. CDR3 DNA: TGTGCCAGCAAACGGACACTCCTAGGAGGGGAGCAGTACTTC.

The V and J genes are TRBV5-4 and TRBJ1-3; D may be TRBD1 (5 bases). The CDR3 loop spans 15 amino acids. With 4 bases removed from V and 0 bases from J, the gap between germline ends came to 11 bases. Germline values: CDR1 SGHNT, CDR2 YYREEE (reference sequence). The CDR3 nucleotides are TGTGCCAGCAGCGGGGACTCCTTCTCTGGAAACACCATATATTTT. It is translated as CASSGDSFSGNTIYF.

The rearrangement joins TRBV9 to TRBJ1-1; a possible D gene is TRBD1 (6 bases). Germline V CDR1 and CDR2: SGDLS, YYNGEE. The CDR3 is 18 amino acids. With 0 bases removed from V and 5 bases from J, the gap between germline ends came to 23 bases. CDR3 loop: CASSVGSEQGMGGTEAFF. CDR3 DNA sequence: TGTGCCAGCAGCGTAGGATCTGAACAGGGAATGGGGGGGACTGAAGCTTTCTTT.

This clone is deemed medium-sized. The chain combines TRBV6-1 with TRBJ2-1; 13 bases fit TRBD2. Germline values: CDR1 MNHNS, CDR2 SASEGT. Unmatched junction bases numbered 6, after V lost 6 bases and J lost 7 bases. The CDR3 is 15 amino acids. The CDR3 protein is CASSPLAGGHNEQFF. The CDR3 DNA reads as TGTGCCAGCAGCCCACTAGCGGGGGGGCATAATGAGCAGTTCTTC.

This clone is a singleton in its sample. This chain joins TRBV7-9 and TRBJ1-1, with D uncertain. This CDR3 has 16 amino acids. The germline V and J ends were trimmed by 3 bases and 3 bases, with 17 bases remaining between them. CDR1 is SEHNR, CDR2 FQNEAQ, per germline (reference sequence). The CDR3 reads CASSFLLPGVDTEAFF. The DNA for the CDR3 is TGTGCCAGCAGCTTTCTCCTCCCCGGGGTCGACACTGAAGCTTTCTTT. Full variable domain (outside the CDR3, taken from reference TRBV7-9 and TRBJ1-1): DTGVSQNPRHKITKRGQNVTFRCDPISEHNRLYWYRQTLGQGPEFLTYFQNEAQLEKSRLLSDRFSAERPKGSFSTLEIQRTEQGDSAMYLCASSFLLPGVDTEAFFGQGTRLTVV.

This clone counts as large. V gene TRBV4-3 combines with J gene TRBJ2-7; TRBD1 matches at 9 bases. The germline CDR1 and CDR2 sequences are LGHNA and YSLEER. The CDR3 has 14 amino acids. V gave up 2 bases and J gave up 2 bases; unmatched junction bases: 1. This CDR3 reads CASSQTGGAYEQYF. The CDR3 nucleotides are TGCGCCAGCAGCCAAACAGGGGGCGCCTACGAGCAGTACTTC.

In its sample, this clone was seen once. This chain links TRBV7-9 with TRBJ1-6, with TRBD1 as a possible D gene (5 bases). Germline values: CDR1 SEHNR, CDR2 FQNEAQ (reference sequence). The V end lost 5 bases, the J end lost 6 bases, and 20 bases lay between the germline ends. CDR3 length: 17 amino acids. The CDR3 DNA is TGTGCCAGCAGCCCCCCGGGGACGGGAGCCTCTAATTCACCCCTCCACTTT. The encoded protein is CASSPPGTGASNSPLHF. The full variable domain, its missing parts supplied by reference TRBV7-9 and TRBJ1-6, is DTGVSQNPRHKITKRGQNVTFRCDPISEHNRLYWYRQTLGQGPEFLTYFQNEAQLEKSRLLSDRFSAERPKGSFSTLEIQRTEQGDSAMYLCASSPPGTGASNSPLHFGNGTRLTVT.

This rearrangement joins TRBV18 to TRBJ1-2; 7 bases match TRBD1. The germline V gene encodes CDR1 KGHSH and CDR2 LQKENI. V lost 4 bases, J lost 3 bases, and 5 bases stayed unmatched. The CDR3 spans 14 residues. DNA for the CDR3: TGTGCCAGCTCACTACTACAGGGGTACTATGGCTACACCTTC. It yields the protein CASSLLQGYYGYTF.

The chain uses TRBV27 and TRBJ1-2; 11 positions agree with TRBD1. After removal of 4 bases from V and 5 bases from J, the junction contained 12 bases not matched to a gene. This CDR3 spans 17 amino acids. Germline V gene lookup returns CDR1 MNHEY and CDR2 SMNVEV (reference sequence). DNA of the CDR3: TGTGCCAGCAGTTCGGGGACAGGGGGGGGAGGTTGGTATGGCTACACCTTC. This codes for CASSSGTGGGGWYGYTF.

This clone was seen only a few times. The chain joins TRBV27 to TRBJ2-7, with 7 bases matching TRBD1. This CDR3 has 16 residues. J was trimmed by 3 bases and V by 5 bases; bases with no gene match: 13. Germline CDR1 reads MNHEY; CDR2 reads SMNVEV (reference sequence). The CDR3 here is CASSPYPRTGVYEQYF. The CDR3 DNA follows: TGTGCCAGCAGTCCCTACCCCCGGACAGGAGTCTACGAGCAGTACTTC.

This clone was observed once. This chain joins TRBV5-1 and TRBJ2-4, with TRBD2 matching over 11 bases. The CDR3 runs 15 residues. Trimming took 4 bases from V and 5 from J; bases not matched to a gene: 5. Per the germline V gene, CDR1 is SGHRS and CDR2 is YFSETQ. The CDR3 coding sequence is TGCGCCAGCAGCACTAGCGGGGGCCGTCAAAACATTCAGTACTTC. The encoded protein is CASSTSGGRQNIQYF. The full variable domain, with the rest looked up from reference TRBV5-1 and TRBJ2-4, is KAGVTQTPRYLIKTRGQQVTLSCSPISGHRSVSWYQQTPGQGLQFLFEYFSETQRNKGNFPGRFSGRQFSNSRSEMNVSTLELGDSALYLCASSTSGGRQNIQYFGAGTRLSVL.

This clone has more than one count but fewer than ten. A read error may account for a junction end that differs from germline. The rearrangement links TRBV7-4 to TRBJ2-7, with 9 bases that match TRBD2. Germline V CDR1 and CDR2: SGHVT, SQSDAQ. This CDR3 contains 15 residues. Here the CDR3 reads CASILLAGRPYEQYF. For the CDR3, the DNA is TGTGCCAGCATCTTACTAGCGGGTCGACCCTACGAGCAGTACTTC.

This clone is medium-sized (0.01 to 0.1%) in the sample. The chain recombines TRBV6-5 with TRBJ1-5; TRBD1 aligns across 8 bases. J lost 7 bases, V lost 6 bases, and 8 bases had no gene match. This CDR3 spans 14 amino acids. The germline V gene encodes CDR1 MNHEY and CDR2 SVGAGI. CDR3 nucleotide sequence: TGTGCCAGCAGCCCAGGGGGCGCGGGGCAGCCCCAGCATTTT. Translating gives CASSPGGAGQPQHF.

The gene calls are TRBV7-2 and TRBJ2-7; D is unresolved. This CDR3 comprises 14 residues. Germline CDR1 reads SGHTA; CDR2 reads FQGNSA. V lost 3 bases to trimming and J lost 3 bases, with 12 bases between them. The CDR3 loop is CASSFQFPDYEQYF. In nucleotides, the CDR3 is TGTGCCAGCAGCTTCCAGTTCCCCGACTACGAGCAGTACTTC.

CDR3 DNA sequence: TGTGCCAGCAGCTTCCAATCCGGGGGGGCGGAGACCCAGTACTTC. As protein: CASSFQSGGAETQYF. The gene calls are TRBV7-2 and TRBJ2-5; 8 bases fit TRBD2. The CDR3 has 15 residues. The V gene end was trimmed by 3 bases and the J gene end by 5 bases; junction bases not matched to a gene: 8. The germline V gene has CDR1 SGHTA and CDR2 FQGNSA.

The V gene is TRBV10-3, the J gene TRBJ2-2; tentative D call: TRBD1 (5 bases). V dropped 5 bases and J dropped 5 bases, with 9 bases sitting between them. This CDR3 is built from 13 residues. The germline V gene encodes CDR1 ENHRY and CDR2 SYGVKD. The CDR3 DNA is TGTGCCATCAGTACCAGGGCAACCGGGGAGCTGTTTTTT. As protein: CAISTRATGELFF.

The gene calls are TRBV6-1 and TRBJ1-2; no reliable D call. V shed 4 bases and J shed 4 bases, with 10 bases lying between them. This CDR3 is built from 13 residues. The germline V gene has CDR1 MNHNS and CDR2 SASEGT. CDR3 nucleotides: TGTGCCAGCAGTGTAGAGGTGATCTATGGCTACACCTTC. Amino acids: CASSVEVIYGYTF.

The V and J genes are TRBV9 and TRBJ2-7; 9 bases are a match to TRBD1. J was trimmed by 5 bases and V by 3 bases; bases with no gene match: 9. This CDR3 contains 15 residues. The germline gives CDR1 SGDLS, CDR2 YYNGEE. The CDR3 DNA follows: TGTGCCAGCAGCGCATGGACAGGGGAACTCGACGAGCAGTACTTC. This codes for CASSAWTGELDEQYF.

The chain combines TRBV6-1 with TRBJ1-1, with TRBD1 identical over 8 bases. The germline gives CDR1 MNHNS, CDR2 SASEGT. CDR3 length equals 14 residues. V lost 6 bases to trimming and J lost 6 bases; unmatched junction nucleotides: 9. The CDR3 protein is CASRPRQGIAEAFF. CDR3 DNA sequence: TGTGCCAGCAGACCTCGACAGGGGATCGCTGAAGCTTTCTTT.

The CDR3 DNA sequence: TGTGCCAGCAGTTATTCGGACAGGGACTATGGCTACACCTTC. Encoded protein: CASSYSDRDYGYTF. J is TRBJ1-2 and V is TRBV6-6, with 8 nucleotides matching TRBD1. This CDR3 region has 14 residues. Per germline, CDR1 MNHNY and CDR2 SVGAGI (reference sequence). Unmatched junction bases numbered 3, after V lost 3 bases and J lost 3 bases.